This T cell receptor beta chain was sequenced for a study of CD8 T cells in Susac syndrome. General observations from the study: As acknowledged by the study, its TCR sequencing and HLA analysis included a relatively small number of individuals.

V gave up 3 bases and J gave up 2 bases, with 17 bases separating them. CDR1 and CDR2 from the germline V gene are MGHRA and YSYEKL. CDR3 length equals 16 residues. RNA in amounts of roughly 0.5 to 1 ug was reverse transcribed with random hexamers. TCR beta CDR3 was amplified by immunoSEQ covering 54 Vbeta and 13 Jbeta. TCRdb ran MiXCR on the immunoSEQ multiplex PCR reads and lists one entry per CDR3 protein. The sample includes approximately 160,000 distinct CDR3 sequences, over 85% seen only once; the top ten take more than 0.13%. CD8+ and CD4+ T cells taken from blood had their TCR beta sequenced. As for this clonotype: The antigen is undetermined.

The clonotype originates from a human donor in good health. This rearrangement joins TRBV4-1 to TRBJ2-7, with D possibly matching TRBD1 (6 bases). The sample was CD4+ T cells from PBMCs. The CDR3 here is CASSQTMNRDTYEQYF. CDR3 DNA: TGCGCCAGCAGCCAGACGATGAACAGGGATACCTACGAGCAGTACTTC.